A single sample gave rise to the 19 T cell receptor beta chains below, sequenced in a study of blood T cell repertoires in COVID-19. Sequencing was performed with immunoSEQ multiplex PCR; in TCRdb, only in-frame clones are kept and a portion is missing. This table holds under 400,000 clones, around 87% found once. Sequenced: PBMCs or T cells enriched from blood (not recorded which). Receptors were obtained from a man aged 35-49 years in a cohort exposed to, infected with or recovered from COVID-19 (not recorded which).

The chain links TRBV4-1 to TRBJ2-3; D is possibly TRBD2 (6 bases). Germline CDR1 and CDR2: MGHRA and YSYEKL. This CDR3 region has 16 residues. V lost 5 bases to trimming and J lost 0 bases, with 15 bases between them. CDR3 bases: TGCGCCAGCAGCACGTCGCCGGGACTGAGCACAGATACGCAGTATTTT. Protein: CASSTSPGLSTDTQYF.

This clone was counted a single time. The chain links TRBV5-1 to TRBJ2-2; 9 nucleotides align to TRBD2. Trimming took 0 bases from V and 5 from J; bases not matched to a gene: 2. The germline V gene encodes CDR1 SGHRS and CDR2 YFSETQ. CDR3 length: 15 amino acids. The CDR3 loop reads CASSLGLAETGELFF. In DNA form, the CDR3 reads TGCGCCAGCAGCTTGGGACTAGCGGAAACCGGGGAGCTGTTTTTT.

CDR3 DNA sequence: TGCGCCAGCAGCTTCGGGGACACTCGAGGGGACTATGGCTACACCTTC. This gives the protein CASSFGDTRGDYGYTF. V usage is TRBV5-1 and J usage is TRBJ1-2; maybe TRBD1 (6 bases). The CDR3 has 16 residues. V was pared by 2 bases and J by 3 bases, with 17 bases between. Germline loops: CDR1 SGHRS, CDR2 YFSETQ.

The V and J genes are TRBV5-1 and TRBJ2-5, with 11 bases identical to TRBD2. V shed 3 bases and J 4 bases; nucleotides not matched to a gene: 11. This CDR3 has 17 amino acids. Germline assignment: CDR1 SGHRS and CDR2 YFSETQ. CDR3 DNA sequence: TGCGCCAGCAGCTCTATGACTAGCGGGGCAAGGGCAGAGACCCAGTACTTC. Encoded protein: CASSSMTSGARAETQYF.

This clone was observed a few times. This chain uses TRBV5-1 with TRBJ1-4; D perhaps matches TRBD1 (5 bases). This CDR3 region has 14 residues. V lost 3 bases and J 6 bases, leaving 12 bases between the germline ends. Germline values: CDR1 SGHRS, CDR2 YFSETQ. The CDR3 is CASSSGGVHEKLFF. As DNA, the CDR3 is TGCGCCAGCAGCTCGGGAGGGGTTCATGAAAAACTGTTTTTT.

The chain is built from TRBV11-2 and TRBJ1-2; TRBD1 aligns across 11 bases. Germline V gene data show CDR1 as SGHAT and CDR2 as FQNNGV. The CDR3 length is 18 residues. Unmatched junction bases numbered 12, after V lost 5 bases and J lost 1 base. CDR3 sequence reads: CASSALGTGGMVNYGYTF. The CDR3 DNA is TGTGCCAGCAGCGCCCTTGGGACAGGGGGTATGGTTAACTATGGCTACACCTTC.

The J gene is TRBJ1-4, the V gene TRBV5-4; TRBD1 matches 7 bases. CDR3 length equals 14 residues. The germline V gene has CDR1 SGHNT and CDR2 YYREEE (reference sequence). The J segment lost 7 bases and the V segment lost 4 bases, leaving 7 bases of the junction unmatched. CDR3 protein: CASSPGQTSEKLFF. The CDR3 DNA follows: TGTGCCAGCAGCCCGGGACAGACAAGTGAAAAACTGTTTTTT.

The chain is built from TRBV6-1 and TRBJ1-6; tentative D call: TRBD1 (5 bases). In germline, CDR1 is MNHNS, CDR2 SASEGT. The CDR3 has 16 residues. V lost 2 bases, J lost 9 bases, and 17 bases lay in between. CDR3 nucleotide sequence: TGTGCCAGCAGTGAATTATGGGGGGTAGCTTTTTCACCCCTCCACTTT. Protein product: CASSELWGVAFSPLHF.

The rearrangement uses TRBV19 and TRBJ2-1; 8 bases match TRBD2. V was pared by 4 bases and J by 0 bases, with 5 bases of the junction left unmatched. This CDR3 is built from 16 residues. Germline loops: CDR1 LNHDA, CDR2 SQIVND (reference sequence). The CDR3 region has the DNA TGTGCCAGTAGTACTAGCGGGCTGAGCTCCTACAATGAGCAGTTCTTC. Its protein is CASSTSGLSSYNEQFF.

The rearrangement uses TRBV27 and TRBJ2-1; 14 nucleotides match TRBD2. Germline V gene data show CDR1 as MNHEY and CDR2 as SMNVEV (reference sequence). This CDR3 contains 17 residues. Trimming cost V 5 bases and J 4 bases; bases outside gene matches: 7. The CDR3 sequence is CASSKGLAGDVYNEQFF. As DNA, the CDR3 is TGTGCCAGCAGTAAGGGACTAGCGGGAGATGTGTACAATGAGCAGTTCTTC.

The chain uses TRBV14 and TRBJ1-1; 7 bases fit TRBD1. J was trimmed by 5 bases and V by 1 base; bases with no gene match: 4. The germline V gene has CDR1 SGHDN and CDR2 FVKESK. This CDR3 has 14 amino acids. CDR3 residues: CASSQAHRGTEAFF. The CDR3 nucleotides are TGTGCCAGCAGCCAAGCCCACAGGGGAACTGAAGCTTTCTTT.

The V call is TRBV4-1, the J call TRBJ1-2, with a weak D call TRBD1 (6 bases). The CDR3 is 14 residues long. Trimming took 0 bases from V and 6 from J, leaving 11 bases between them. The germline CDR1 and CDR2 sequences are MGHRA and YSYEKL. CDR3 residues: CASSQEYRDHGYTF. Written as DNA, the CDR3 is TGCGCCAGCAGCCAAGAGTACAGGGACCATGGCTACACCTTC.

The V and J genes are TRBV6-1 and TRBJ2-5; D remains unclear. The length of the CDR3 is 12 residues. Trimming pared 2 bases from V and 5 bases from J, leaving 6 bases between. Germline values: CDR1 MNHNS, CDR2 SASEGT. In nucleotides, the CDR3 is TGTGCCAGCAGTGAATCTAGGGAGACCCAGTACTTC. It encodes CASSESRETQYF.

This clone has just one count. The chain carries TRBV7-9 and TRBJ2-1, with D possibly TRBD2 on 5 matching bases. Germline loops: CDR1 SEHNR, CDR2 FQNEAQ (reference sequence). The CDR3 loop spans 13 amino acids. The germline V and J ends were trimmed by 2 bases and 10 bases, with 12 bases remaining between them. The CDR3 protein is CASSLPYRGEQFF. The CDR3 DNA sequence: TGTGCCAGCAGCTTACCGTATCGGGGAGAGCAGTTCTTC.

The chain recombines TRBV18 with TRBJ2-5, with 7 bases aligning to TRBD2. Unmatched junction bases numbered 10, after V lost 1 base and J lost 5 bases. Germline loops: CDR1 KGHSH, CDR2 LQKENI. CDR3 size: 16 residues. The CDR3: CASSPRSLTSRETQYF. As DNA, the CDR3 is TGTGCCAGCTCACCACGTTCCTTGACTAGCCGGGAGACCCAGTACTTC.

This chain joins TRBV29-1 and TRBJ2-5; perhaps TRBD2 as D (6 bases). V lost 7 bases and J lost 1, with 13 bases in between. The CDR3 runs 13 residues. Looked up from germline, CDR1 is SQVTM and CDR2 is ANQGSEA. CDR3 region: CSAEAGGQETQYF. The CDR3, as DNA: TGCAGCGCAGAAGCGGGTGGCCAAGAGACCCAGTACTTC.

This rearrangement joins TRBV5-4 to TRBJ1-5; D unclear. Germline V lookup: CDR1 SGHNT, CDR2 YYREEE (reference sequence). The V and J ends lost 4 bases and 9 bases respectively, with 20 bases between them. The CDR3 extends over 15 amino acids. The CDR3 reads CASSPGSPLFMPQHF. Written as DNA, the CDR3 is TGTGCCAGCAGCCCCGGGAGCCCGCTTTTCATGCCCCAGCATTTT.

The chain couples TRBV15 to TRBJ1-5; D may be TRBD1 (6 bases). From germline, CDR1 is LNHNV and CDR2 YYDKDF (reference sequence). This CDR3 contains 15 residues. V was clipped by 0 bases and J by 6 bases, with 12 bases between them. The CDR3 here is CATSREGGGIQPQHF. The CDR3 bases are TGTGCCACCAGCAGAGAGGGAGGGGGGATTCAGCCCCAGCATTTT.

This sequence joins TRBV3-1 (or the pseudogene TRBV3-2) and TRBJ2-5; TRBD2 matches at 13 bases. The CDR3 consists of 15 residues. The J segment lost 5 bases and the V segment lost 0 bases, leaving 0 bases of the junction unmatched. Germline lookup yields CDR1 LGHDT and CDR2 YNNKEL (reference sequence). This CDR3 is CASSQELAGGETQYF. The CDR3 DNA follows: TGTGCCAGCAGCCAAGAACTAGCGGGGGGGGAGACCCAGTACTTC.